These 26 T cell receptor beta chains were all obtained from the same sample, sequenced in a study of T cells after posttransplantation cyclophosphamide. Cyclophosphamide on days +3 and +4 followed busulfan-fludarabine conditioning and a marrow graft. Sequencing was performed with immunoSEQ multiplex PCR; in TCRdb, only in-frame clones are kept and a portion is missing. The data contain more than 9,500 clones, about 93% of them singletons. Sequencing used PBMCs, obtained after allogeneic stem cell transplant with posttransplant cyclophosphamide. The receptors shown here come from a female patient in her 30s who received an allogeneic stem cell transplant from an unrelated donor, was CMV-positive, and had no GVHD. The T cells may come from the graft donor.

The CDR3 reads CASALILGLASPANTGELFF. In DNA form, the CDR3 reads TGTGCTAGTGCCCTGATTTTGGGACTAGCGTCTCCTGCGAACACCGGGGAGCTGTTTTTT. This rearrangement joins TRBV12-5 to TRBJ2-2; 10 nucleotides agree with TRBD2. The CDR3 spans 20 residues. The germline V gene has CDR1 LGHNT and CDR2 FRNRAP. The V and J ends lost 7 bases and 0 bases, in that order; junction bases with no gene match: 17. The full variable domain, its missing parts supplied by reference TRBV12-5 and TRBJ2-2, is DARVTQTPRHKVTEMGQEVTMRCQPILGHNTVFWYRQTMMQGLELLAYFRNRAPLDDSGMPKDRFSAEMPDATLATLKIQPSEPRDSAVYFCASALILGLASPANTGELFFGEGSRLTVL.

This clone has more than one count but fewer than ten. J is TRBJ2-3 and V is TRBV11-1; possible D gene TRBD1, 5 bases. V lost 2 bases, J lost 4 bases, and 22 bases lay in between. Germline values: CDR1 SGHAT, CDR2 FQDESV (reference sequence). The CDR3 has 18 amino acids. The CDR3 sequence is CASSLRIGAPTFADTQYF. The DNA for the CDR3 is TGTGCCAGCAGCTTACGGATTGGGGCCCCGACTTTCGCAGATACGCAGTATTTT.

This rearrangement joins TRBV30 to TRBJ2-5; D not certain. CDR3 length: 12 amino acids. Looked up from germline, CDR1 is GTSNPN and CDR2 is SVGIG (reference sequence). The V gene lost 0 bases and the J gene lost 5 bases, with 7 bases spanning the gap. The CDR3 protein is CAWSVHKETQYF. The CDR3 DNA follows: TGTGCCTGGAGTGTACATAAGGAGACCCAGTACTTC.

The chain couples TRBV28 to TRBJ1-5; D possibly corresponds to TRBD1 (6 bases). The germline V gene has CDR1 MDHEN and CDR2 SYDVKM. The CDR3 is 19 amino acids. V lost 4 bases, J lost 0 bases, and 22 bases lay in between. The CDR3 bases are TGTGCCAGCAGTTCGAGATACCGGGACAAAACCCCTAGCAATCAGCCCCAGCATTTT. Protein product: CASSSRYRDKTPSNQPQHF.

The chain joins TRBV28 to TRBJ2-1; TRBD2 is a possible D gene (5 bases). This CDR3 spans 15 amino acids. Trimming cost V 2 bases and J 7 bases, with 15 bases left between them. CDR1 is MDHEN and CDR2 is SYDVKM in the germline V gene. CDR3 bases: TGTGCCAGCAGTTTAAACGGGGTAGGGTGGAATGAGCAGTTCTTC. Protein sequence: CASSLNGVGWNEQFF.

The chain carries TRBV28 and TRBJ2-5; maybe TRBD2 (6 bases). The last part of the DNA fits TRBJ2-7 better; the J call may be wrong. Germline CDR1 and CDR2: MDHEN and SYDVKM. This CDR3 comprises 13 residues. This CDR3 reads CASSSGTGSEQYF. The CDR3 DNA follows: TGTGCCAGCAGTTCCGGGACTGGCAGCGAGCAGTACTTC.

Turning to this clone: Germline is not matched at one junction end, which may reflect a read error. The chain couples TRBV6-1 to TRBJ2-3, with TRBD1 identical over 8 bases. Per germline, CDR1 MNHNS and CDR2 SASEGT. The CDR3 has 11 residues. The CDR3 reads CASSEARTGFF. CDR3 in DNA: TGTGCCAGCAGTGAAGCCCGGACAGGGTTCTTT.

The chain employs TRBV27 and TRBJ2-5; D uncertain. Germline CDR1 reads MNHEY; CDR2 reads SMNVEV (reference sequence). This CDR3 has 13 amino acids. V dropped 1 base and J dropped 5 bases, with 8 bases sitting between them. The CDR3 coding sequence is TGTGCCAGCAGTTTATTCATTCGGGAGACCCAGTACTTC. The encoded protein is CASSLFIRETQYF.

The chain joins TRBV18 to TRBJ2-1, with D possibly matching TRBD2 (5 bases). Germline V gene lookup returns CDR1 KGHSH and CDR2 LQKENI. The CDR3 has 15 residues. Trimming cost V 1 base and J 5 bases, with 12 bases left between them. The CDR3 sequence: CASSPLATTNNEQFF. CDR3 sequence (DNA): TGTGCCAGCTCACCACTAGCGACGACGAACAATGAGCAGTTCTTC.

The rearrangement joins TRBV29-1 to TRBJ2-3; tentatively, D is TRBD2 (6 bases). V gave up 8 bases and J gave up 5 bases, with 14 bases separating them. The V gene's germline CDR1 is SQVTM and CDR2 ANQGSEA. This CDR3 contains 12 residues. In nucleotides, the CDR3 is TGCAGCCTGTTGGGCGGGGAAGATACGCAGTATTTT. Residues: CSLLGGEDTQYF.

The chain combines TRBV12-5 with TRBJ2-1; 9 bases align to TRBD2. The trim removed 0 bases at V and 7 bases at J, leaving 10 bases unmatched. The CDR3 spans 17 residues. The germline V gene encodes CDR1 LGHNT and CDR2 FRNRAP. The CDR3 DNA is TGTGCTAGTGGTTTGGTGTCGTGGCGGGGGGGCTTAAATGAGCAGTTCTTC. Protein sequence: CASGLVSWRGGLNEQFF.

The gene calls are TRBV19 and TRBJ2-1; 7 bases line up with TRBD2. Per the germline V gene, CDR1 is LNHDA and CDR2 is SQIVND (reference sequence). The CDR3 totals 15 residues. The ends lost 7 bases at V and 3 bases at J; junction bases unmatched: 9. CDR3 in amino acids: CASTRAGEFYNEQFF. CDR3 DNA: TGTGCCAGTACTAGGGCGGGAGAGTTCTACAATGAGCAGTTCTTC. Based on the CDR3 plus reference TRBV19 and TRBJ2-1, the full variable domain is DGGITQSPKYLFRKEGQNVTLSCEQNLNHDAMYWYRQDPGQGLRLIYYSQIVNDFQKGDIAEGYSVSREKKESFPLTVTSAQKNPTAFYLCASTRAGEFYNEQFFGPGTRLTVL.

This clone was found once. In nucleotides, the CDR3 is TGTGCCAGCAGCGCAGCGGGGGCAGATACGCAGTATTTT. The encoded protein is CASSAAGADTQYF. The chain couples TRBV7-9 to TRBJ2-3; 8 bases map to TRBD2. V was pared by 5 bases and J by 4 bases, with 2 bases of the junction left unmatched. In germline, CDR1 is SEHNR, CDR2 FQNEAQ (reference sequence). This CDR3 has 13 residues.

In this sample, this clone turned up once. The chain is built from TRBV7-9 and TRBJ1-1; 7 nucleotides agree with TRBD1. The CDR3 is 15 residues long. Germline V gene sequence: CDR1 SEHNR, CDR2 FQNEAQ (reference sequence). Losses at the gene ends were 6 bases for V and 1 base for J; bases not matched to a gene: 8. In DNA, the CDR3 is TGTGCCAGCAGGTCTTCCGGGACAGAGAACACTGAAGCTTTCTTT. Translated: CASRSSGTENTEAFF.

The J gene is TRBJ2-7, the V gene TRBV9; 13 positions agree with TRBD2. V dropped 1 base and J dropped 4; count of bases not matched to a gene: 5. From germline, CDR1 is SGDLS and CDR2 YYNGEE. There are 16 residues in the CDR3. CDR3 coding DNA: TGTGCCAGCAGCGTAACTAGCGGGGGGGCTCTATACGAGCAGTACTTC. It is translated as CASSVTSGGALYEQYF.

This clone was picked up one time. This sequence joins TRBV10-3 and TRBJ2-3; 14 bases line up with TRBD2. Trimming at V came to 10 bases and at J to 6 bases, leaving 9 bases not matched to a gene. The CDR3 runs 15 residues. Germline V lookup: CDR1 ENHRY, CDR2 SYGVKD. The CDR3 reads CATFGTSGGRDTQYF. The CDR3 DNA sequence: TGTGCCACTTTTGGGACTAGCGGGGGCAGGGATACGCAGTATTTT.

This clone was observed a few times. The chain employs TRBV10-3 and TRBJ1-3, with 8 bases matching TRBD1. This CDR3 is 13 amino acids long. Germline-derived CDR1 and CDR2 are ENHRY and SYGVKD. With 10 bases clipped from V and 4 bases from J, the junction kept 6 bases outside the gene matches. As DNA, the CDR3 is TGTGCCACTTCCAGGGGGCTCGGAAACACCATATATTTT. It codes for CATSRGLGNTIYF.

This chain uses TRBV27 with TRBJ1-2; D is perhaps TRBD1 (5 bases). This CDR3 has 16 residues. Looked up from germline, CDR1 is MNHEY and CDR2 is SMNVEV (reference sequence). V dropped 5 bases and J dropped 6 bases, with 22 bases sitting between them. CDR3 sequence: CASSQISGTPGDGYTF. As DNA, the CDR3 is TGTGCCAGCAGTCAGATCTCCGGGACCCCGGGGGATGGCTACACCTTC.

The chain recombines TRBV14 with TRBJ1-1; 7 bases align to TRBD1. The CDR3 totals 15 residues. Germline values: CDR1 SGHDN, CDR2 FVKESK. V shed 2 bases, J shed 3 bases, and the junction held 6 bases outside the gene matches. In nucleotides, the CDR3 is TGTGCCAGCAGCCAAACGACAGGGTTGCACACTGAAGCTTTCTTT. As protein: CASSQTTGLHTEAFF.

V and J are TRBV5-8 and TRBJ1-1; D unclear. The germline V and J ends were trimmed by 1 base and 1 base, with 8 bases remaining between them. Germline lookup yields CDR1 SGHTS and CDR2 YDEGEE. The CDR3 has 14 residues. The CDR3 is CASSLTMANTEAFF. The CDR3, as DNA: TGTGCCAGCAGCTTGACCATGGCGAACACTGAAGCTTTCTTT.

The chain recombines TRBV30 with TRBJ2-1, with D maybe TRBD2 (6 bases). V was trimmed by 1 base and J by 0 bases, leaving 16 bases between them. The CDR3 is 17 residues long. From germline, CDR1 is GTSNPN and CDR2 SVGIG (reference sequence). This CDR3 is CAWSGTSSANSYNEQFF. The CDR3, as DNA: TGTGCCTGGAGTGGTACGTCTAGCGCTAACTCCTACAATGAGCAGTTCTTC.

The gene calls are TRBV4-1 and TRBJ1-1, with TRBD1 matching over 9 bases. There are 15 residues in the CDR3. V lost 1 base and J lost 7; bases outside the gene matches: 7. CDR1 is MGHRA, CDR2 YSYEKL, per germline. The chain's CDR3 is CASSQGDRASLEAFF. The CDR3 DNA follows: TGCGCCAGCAGCCAAGGGGACAGGGCATCCCTTGAAGCTTTCTTT.

The J gene is TRBJ1-5, the V gene TRBV19, with 7 bases identical to TRBD1. Germline trimming cut 7 bases from V and 1 base from J; bases unmatched to any gene: 7. This CDR3 has 15 amino acids. CDR1 and CDR2 (germline): LNHDA, SQIVND (reference sequence). The CDR3 DNA is TGTGCCAGTACCATGGGGACAGTCAGCAATCAGCCCCAGCATTTT. Its protein is CASTMGTVSNQPQHF.

CDR3 nucleotide sequence: TGCGCCAGCAGCTTGCTGGGCACCGGGGAAACTGAAGCTTTCTTT. It specifies CASSLLGTGETEAFF. This chain connects TRBV5-1 to TRBJ1-1; no firm D call. The CDR3 is 15 amino acids. Trimming removed 1 base from V and 5 bases from J, with 15 bases in between. Germline V gene sequence: CDR1 SGHRS, CDR2 YFSETQ.

The chain combines TRBV6-1 with TRBJ2-5, with 9 bases that match TRBD2. The trim removed 4 bases at V and 1 base at J, leaving 19 bases unmatched. Germline CDR1 reads MNHNS; CDR2 reads SASEGT. The CDR3 is 20 residues long. The DNA for the CDR3 is TGTGCCAGCAGTGGTTTTCGTGGGTGGCGGGGGGGCCGGGGCCAAGAGACCCAGTACTTC. It encodes CASSGFRGWRGGRGQETQYF.

This clone appeared a single time. The chain carries TRBV27 and TRBJ2-1; 9 positions match TRBD1. Germline CDR1 MNHEY, CDR2 SMNVEV (reference sequence). The junction had 8 bases not matched to a gene; V was cut back by 2 bases and J by 6 bases. The CDR3 contains 16 residues. As DNA, the CDR3 is TGTGCCAGCAGTTTACAGTCGGGGGACAGGGTCAATGAGCAGTTCTTC. Its protein product is CASSLQSGDRVNEQFF.